The 7 T cell receptor beta chains reported below all come from one sample, sequenced in a study of cytotoxic CD8 clonotypes in ibrutinib-treated CLL. The repertoire was sequenced with immunoSEQ multiplex PCR; TCRdb's copy has only in-frame clones and lacks some. Here the sample spans more than 300,000 clones, around four fifths being singletons. The material was PBMCs, obtained before ibrutinib treatment. Every receptor here comes from a human donor with chronic lymphocytic leukemia.

The genes are TRBV7-2 and TRBJ2-7; D remains ambiguous. Germline V CDR1 and CDR2: SGHTA, FQGNSA. There are 14 residues in the CDR3. The V gene lost 4 bases and the J gene lost 4 bases, with 14 bases spanning the gap. DNA of the CDR3: TGTGCCAGCAGCTCAGGACCCCCTCTATACGAGCAGTACTTC. Translated: CASSSGPPLYEQYF.

V gene TRBV4-3 combines with J gene TRBJ1-3; the D is unclear. CDR3 length equals 14 residues. Germline assignment: CDR1 LGHNA and CDR2 YSLEER. V lost 4 bases and J lost 4, with 11 bases in between. The CDR3 coding sequence is TGCGCCAGCAGCCTGGTAAGGCTCGGAAACACCATATATTTT. This sequence encodes CASSLVRLGNTIYF.

The chain carries TRBV9 and TRBJ1-1; D call uncertain. From germline, CDR1 is SGDLS and CDR2 YYNGEE. This CDR3 is 14 amino acids long. V was shortened by 0 bases and J by 1 base, with 7 bases between the two germline ends. The CDR3 loop reads CASSVALGNTEAFF. The CDR3 DNA reads TGTGCCAGCAGCGTAGCTTTAGGGAACACTGAAGCTTTCTTT.

This clone was counted a few times. For the CDR3, the DNA is TGTGCCAGCAGTCCCCCGGAGTGTTGCGAGCAGTACTTC. Protein sequence: CASSPPECCEQYF. This chain links TRBV6-5 with TRBJ2-7; no clear D gene. Per the germline V gene, CDR1 is MNHEY and CDR2 is SVGAGI. V was pared by 5 bases and J by 6 bases, with 14 bases between. The CDR3 spans 13 residues.

This clone occurred once. This sequence joins TRBV4-1 and TRBJ2-7; D call uncertain. The CDR3 covers 14 residues. V lost 0 bases and J 0 bases, leaving 6 bases between the germline ends. CDR1 MGHRA and CDR2 YSYEKL come from the germline V gene. Written as DNA, the CDR3 is TGCGCCAGCAGCCAAGAGGGTTACTCCTACGAGCAGTACTTC. It specifies CASSQEGYSYEQYF.

The chain joins TRBV7-2 to TRBJ2-5; perhaps TRBD2 as D (6 bases). The V end lost 1 base, the J end lost 5 bases, and 11 bases lay between the germline ends. CDR1 is SGHTA, CDR2 FQGNSA, per germline. The CDR3 loop spans 14 amino acids. The CDR3 protein is CASSLVDRGETQYF. CDR3 in DNA: TGTGCCAGCAGCTTAGTAGACCGGGGGGAGACCCAGTACTTC. The full variable domain, completed using reference TRBV7-2 and TRBJ2-5, is GAGVSQSPSNKVTEKGKDVELRCDPISGHTALYWYRQSLGQGLEFLIYFQGNSAPDKSGLPSDRFSAERTGGSVSTLTIQRTQQEDSAVYLCASSLVDRGETQYFGPGTRLLVL.

The rearrangement links TRBV10-3 to TRBJ2-3, with 8 bases identical to TRBD2. J gave up 2 bases and V 6 bases, and 4 bases lay outside the gene matches. Per the germline V gene, CDR1 is ENHRY and CDR2 is SYGVKD. This CDR3 contains 14 residues. CDR3 loop: CAIRKRENTDTQYF. The CDR3 coding sequence is TGTGCCATCAGGAAGCGGGAGAACACAGATACGCAGTATTTT.